The clone carrying this TCR beta chain appeared a few times. This CDR3 has 18 residues. V was clipped by 4 bases and J by 5 bases; unmatched bases: 19. Treg sorting used a CD4+CD25+CD127-/low gate. One entry per CDR3 protein, called by TCRdb with MiXCR from the 5' RACE reads. The table includes 50,000 to 65,000 distinct CDR3 sequences, less than 25% detected once. The sample consisted of tumor-infiltrating Tregs sorted from the breast tumor. The sequence derives from a female donor with breast cancer. V and J are TRBV12-3 or TRBV12-4 and TRBJ2-7, with 8 bases aligning to TRBD2. The CDR3 DNA follows: TGTGCCAGCAGTTCCAGTCCCGGGGGGGCGGGCCGACAGAACGAGCAGTACTTC. Residues: CASSSSPGGAGRQNEQYF.